The 6 T cell receptor beta chains in this list originate from one sample, sequenced in a study of human T cells and chemical hapten exposure (dated by TCRdb to the early 2020s). The time point label, as the study defines it: patch test 3, about 24 weeks after DPC sensitization. The treatment or condition label of this sample denotes: therapeutic diphenylcyclopropenone sensitization with weekly scalp DPC. The method was RACE. TCRdb records NextSeq 500 as the sequencer. TCRdb handled the public reads itself, with Q25 trimming in fastp and clone calling in MiXCR, and kept productive beta chains. Rows merge per CDR3 protein into single entries with the most common DNA and genes. This sample has 95,000 to 150,000 distinct CDR3 sequences in its table, and about 10% of those were observed once. 2% to 2.5% of the sample comes from the top ten. The sequenced sample was whole blood, obtained in connection with sensitization to the hapten diphenylcyclopropenone (DPC). The receptors originated from a woman in her forties or fifties with alopecia areata. Some clones in this sample may be carry-over from other donors' samples.

The table lists this clonotype with a few counts. The J gene is TRBJ2-3, the V gene TRBV2; a possible D gene is TRBD1 (5 bases). Per the germline V gene, CDR1 is SNHLY and CDR2 is FYNNEI. V lost 10 bases, J lost 0 bases, and 14 bases lay in between. The CDR3 is 14 residues long. The CDR3 sequence: CATTRDQSTDTQYF. CDR3 coding DNA: TGTGCCACCACCAGGGATCAGAGCACAGATACGCAGTATTTT. Drawing the rest from reference TRBV2 and TRBJ2-3, the complete variable domain is EPEVTQTPSHQVTQMGQEVILRCVPISNHLYFYWYRQILGQKVEFLVSFYNNEISEKSEIFDDQFSVERPDGSNFTLKIRSTKLEDSAMYFCATTRDQSTDTQYFGPGTRLTVL.

V and J are TRBV28 and TRBJ2-7; the D is unclear. Germline CDR1 MDHEN, CDR2 SYDVKM. This CDR3 region has 15 residues. V shed 4 bases and J shed 0 bases, with 13 bases lying between them. This CDR3 reads CASSSPTRSSYEQYF. CDR3 sequence (DNA): TGTGCCAGCAGTTCCCCTACCAGGAGCTCCTACGAGCAGTACTTC.

This clonotype was detected only a few times. The chain joins TRBV12-3 or TRBV12-4 to TRBJ1-3; D may be TRBD1 (5 bases). The V end was cut by 6 bases, the J end by 0 bases, with 21 bases between. This CDR3 spans 18 amino acids. The CDR3 region is CASSQRGGLFASGNTIYF. CDR3 bases: TGTGCCAGCAGCCAACGGGGCGGTCTCTTCGCCTCTGGAAACACCATATATTTT.

This clonotype was observed at least ten times. The gene calls are TRBV9 and TRBJ2-2; D call uncertain. The V and J ends lost 0 bases and 0 bases respectively, with 6 bases between them. Germline CDR1 is SGDLS and CDR2 is YYNGEE. CDR3 size: 15 residues. CDR3 loop: CASSVEISNTGELFF. Here the CDR3 DNA reads TGTGCCAGCAGCGTAGAGATATCGAACACCGGGGAGCTGTTTTTT.

This clonotype was recorded many times. The chain recombines TRBV5-1 with TRBJ2-5, with D unclear. Trimming removed 3 bases at V and 0 bases at J, with 6 bases between. The CDR3 contains 13 residues. Germline CDR1 is SGHRS and CDR2 is YFSETQ. Here the CDR3 DNA reads TGCGCCAGCAGCTGGATGTACCAAGAGACCCAGTACTTC. This translates into CASSWMYQETQYF.

The chain joins TRBV10-3 to TRBJ2-3, with TRBD2 matching over 8 bases. Unmatched junction bases numbered 6, after V lost 4 bases and J lost 6 bases. The CDR3 sequence is 14 residues long. Germline V CDR1 and CDR2: ENHRY, SYGVKD. The CDR3 loop reads CAISGVSGSDTQYF. In nucleotides, the CDR3 is TGTGCCATCAGTGGGGTCAGCGGGAGTGATACGCAGTATTTT.